This T cell receptor (beta chain) was sequenced during a study of blood T cell repertoires in COVID-19. V was clipped by 4 bases and J by 8 bases; unmatched bases: 4. Per the germline V gene, CDR1 is KGHDR and CDR2 is SFDVKD. The CDR3 contains 14 residues. TCRdb's table, derived via immunoSEQ multiplex PCR, lists solely in-frame clones and lacks some. The data show tens of thousands of clones, approximately 83% seen once. This TCR was sampled from a man older than 75 with acute or convalescent COVID-19. This rearrangement joins TRBV24-1 to TRBJ2-2; 9 nucleotides agree with TRBD2. The sample was peripheral blood. In nucleotides, the CDR3 is TGTGCCACCAGTGAGCCTAGCGGGGCTGGGGAGCTGTTTTTT. Its protein product is CATSEPSGAGELFF.